These 7 T cell receptor beta chains share one sample of origin, sequenced in a study of T cells after yellow fever vaccination (dated by TCRdb to the late 2010s). Taken with the paper, the label for treatment or condition translates to: live attenuated yellow fever vaccine strain. The library was built by means of 5' RACE. TCRdb names Illumina HiSeq 2500 as the instrument used. In TCRdb, the public reads were trimmed at Q25 with fastp and aligned with MiXCR, with productive beta chains retained. Each record represents a unique CDR3 protein, reported with the most common genes and DNA among its rows. In this sample the table shows 300,000 to 350,000 distinct CDR3 sequences, 8.1% of which occur a single time. 17% of the sample goes to the ten largest clones. The sequencing used PBMCs, collected about 41 days after the first yellow fever vaccination. The receptors here all came from a man younger than 35 who received the YFV17D yellow fever vaccine.

This clonotype was counted only a few times. The V gene is TRBV7-8, the J gene TRBJ2-3; D not resolved. Looked up from germline, CDR1 is SGHVS and CDR2 is FQNEAQ. The V gene lost 5 bases and the J gene lost 11 bases, with 11 bases spanning the gap. The CDR3 loop spans 11 amino acids. CDR3 region: CASSPSIRQYF. The CDR3 DNA sequence: TGTGCCAGCAGCCCCTCCATCAGGCAGTATTTT.

This clonotype was observed a handful of times. The rearrangement links TRBV7-2 to TRBJ2-5; TRBD1 might be the D (5 bases). This CDR3 is built from 16 residues. Per the germline V gene, CDR1 is SGHTA and CDR2 is FQGNSA. Trimming removed 0 bases from V and 4 bases from J, with 15 bases in between. CDR3 DNA sequence: TGTGCCAGCAGCTTAGCGCTTGTGTTACAGGTAGAGACCCAGTACTTC. Translated, it gives CASSLALVLQVETQYF.

Only a few counts were recorded for this clonotype. The J gene is TRBJ2-1, the V gene TRBV11-2, with no clear D. The CDR3 has 11 amino acids. The ends were cut back, 6 bases at V and 6 bases at J, with 6 bases in the middle. Looked up from germline, CDR1 is SGHAT and CDR2 is FQNNGV. The CDR3 DNA reads as TGTGCCAGCAGGACGCGCAATGAGCAGTTCTTC. It encodes CASRTRNEQFF.

This clonotype was seen a handful of times. The rearrangement joins TRBV20-1 to TRBJ2-7, with D possibly TRBD1 on 6 matching bases. The germline CDR1 and CDR2 sequences are DFQATT and SNEGSKA (reference sequence). The length of the CDR3 is 14 residues. V lost 4 bases and J lost 4, with 17 bases in between. CDR3 amino acids: CSANDRRKDYEQYF. Written as DNA, the CDR3 is TGCAGTGCTAACGACAGGAGGAAAGATTACGAGCAGTACTTC.

The sample holds a few counts of this clonotype. V is TRBV19 and J is TRBJ2-1; D unclear. Germline CDR1 is LNHDA and CDR2 is SQIVND (reference sequence). The CDR3 consists of 11 residues. V lost 4 bases to trimming and J lost 14 bases, with 12 bases between them. In DNA, the CDR3 is TGTGCCAGTAGTACGGGTAGACGCAAGTTCTTC. This encodes CASSTGRRKFF.

This clonotype came up a few times. The chain is built from TRBV6-5 and TRBJ1-2; no firm D call. This CDR3 is built from 15 residues. Trimming removed 0 bases from V and 0 bases from J, with 8 bases in between. Per the germline V gene, CDR1 is MNHEY and CDR2 is SVGAGI. DNA for the CDR3: TGTGCCAGCAGTTACTCAAGACGGTCTAACTATGGCTACACCTTC. Residues: CASSYSRRSNYGYTF.

CDR3 DNA sequence: TGTGCCAGTAGTGCCGAACAGGGGGGAGATGAGCAGTTCTTC. The encoded protein is CASSAEQGGDEQFF. The rearrangement joins TRBV19 to TRBJ2-1, with TRBD1 identical over 8 bases. J lost 8 bases, V lost 5 bases, and 8 bases had no gene match. The CDR3 is 14 residues long. The germline CDR1 and CDR2 sequences are LNHDA and SQIVND (reference sequence).